This T cell receptor beta chain came from a study of tumor and adjacent non-tumor tissue in lung cancer. RNA was extracted from bulk tissue without any cell sorting. The normal lung tissue was taken more than 3 cm from the tumor edge. This clonotype was seen many times. The CDR3 runs to 14 residues. CDR1 and CDR2 from the germline V gene are SGHAT and FQDESV (reference sequence). V lost 2 bases and J 8 bases, leaving 13 bases between the germline ends. Three rounds of nested PCR, following a modified ARM-PCR protocol, produced the TCRbeta library. TCRdb recomputed calls from the multiplex PCR reads with MiXCR, one row per CDR3 protein. The table shows some 80,000 distinct CDR3 sequences, with 76% occurring only once.

This receptor was taken from a woman aged 45-59 years with non-small cell lung cancer. Specimen: distant non-tumor lung tissue. V usage is TRBV11-1 and J usage is TRBJ2-1; no clear D gene. The CDR3 nucleotides read TGTGCCAGCAGCTTAATGGTGCCTAGGGATGAGCAGTTCTTC. It yields the protein CASSLMVPRDEQFF.